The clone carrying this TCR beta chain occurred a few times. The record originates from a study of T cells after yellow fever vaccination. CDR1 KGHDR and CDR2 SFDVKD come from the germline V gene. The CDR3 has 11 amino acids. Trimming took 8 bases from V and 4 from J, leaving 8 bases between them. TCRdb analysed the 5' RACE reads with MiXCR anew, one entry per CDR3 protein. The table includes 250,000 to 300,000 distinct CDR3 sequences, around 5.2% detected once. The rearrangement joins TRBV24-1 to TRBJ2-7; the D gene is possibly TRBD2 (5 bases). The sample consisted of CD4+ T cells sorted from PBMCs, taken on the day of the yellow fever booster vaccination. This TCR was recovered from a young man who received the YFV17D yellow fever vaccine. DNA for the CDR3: TGTGCCACCATCCCGGGATACGAGCAGTACGTC. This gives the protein CATIPGYEQYV.